These T cell receptor beta chains were read from a single sample in a study of shared clonotypes between healthy human individuals. Assay: immunoSEQ multiplex PCR; the TCRdb copy retains only in-frame clones and omits some. Of a few million clones in the sample, 90% to 95% were seen once. The source material was naive CD4+ T cells sorted from blood. The receptors originated from a man aged 18 to 29 in good health. Each CDR3 is given with its conserved first and last residue. Each record gives: D gene, V gene, J gene, clone size, CDR3 protein, CDR3 DNA. D genes are given only for firm matches. Size is stated for part of the rows, as once, few or many counts, or as a class when the clone is expanded.

d_gene: .; v_gene: TRBV4-3; j_gene: TRBJ2-1; abundance: once; CDR3aa: CASSQDLVGVAYNEQFF; CDR3nt: TGCGCCAGCAGCCAAGATTTGGTGGGAGTAGCCTACAATGAGCAGTTCTTC
d_gene: .; v_gene: TRBV4-1; j_gene: TRBJ2-7; abundance: once; CDR3aa: CASSQGPYYEQYF; CDR3nt: TGCGCCAGCAGCCAAGGGCCCTACTACGAGCAGTACTTC
d_gene: .; v_gene: TRBV7-9; j_gene: TRBJ1-3; abundance: .; CDR3aa: CASSPGVTSGNTIYF; CDR3nt: TGTGCCAGCAGCCCAGGGGTTACCTCTGGAAACACCATATATTTT
d_gene: .; v_gene: TRBV11-3; j_gene: TRBJ2-7; abundance: .; CDR3aa: CASSLEGSQSIHEQYF; CDR3nt: TGTGCCAGCAGCTTAGAAGGGTCCCAATCAATCCACGAGCAGTACTTC
d_gene: .; v_gene: TRBV5-4; j_gene: TRBJ2-2; abundance: .; CDR3aa: CASSLSGRGEGGELFF; CDR3nt: TGTGCCAGCAGCTTGTCAGGGAGAGGGGAAGGCGGGGAGCTGTTTTTT
d_gene: .; v_gene: TRBV5-6; j_gene: TRBJ1-6; abundance: .; CDR3aa: CASSAVTADSYNSPLHF; CDR3nt: TGTGCCAGCAGCGCTGTGACAGCCGACTCCTATAATTCACCCCTCCACTTT
d_gene: .; v_gene: TRBV28; j_gene: TRBJ2-7; abundance: .; CDR3aa: CASSSGVAGAYEQYF; CDR3nt: TGTGCCAGCAGCTCAGGGGTTGCGGGGGCCTACGAGCAGTACTTC
d_gene: .; v_gene: TRBV5-4; j_gene: TRBJ1-6; abundance: .; CDR3aa: CASSLVGIDNSPLHF; CDR3nt: TGTGCCAGCAGCTTGGTTGGGATCGATAATTCACCCCTCCACTTT
d_gene: TRBD1; v_gene: TRBV5-1; j_gene: TRBJ2-7; abundance: .; CDR3aa: CASSRPPPGGFFYEQYF; CDR3nt: TGCGCCAGCAGCCGGCCCCCCCCAGGGGGATTTTTCTACGAGCAGTACTTC
d_gene: TRBD2; v_gene: TRBV6-1; j_gene: TRBJ2-3; abundance: .; CDR3aa: CASSAGVGGDTDTQYF; CDR3nt: TGTGCCAGCAGTGCCGGGGTCGGGGGGGACACAGATACGCAGTATTTT
d_gene: .; v_gene: TRBV5-5; j_gene: TRBJ1-5; abundance: .; CDR3aa: CASSERTTPGQPQHF; CDR3nt: TGTGCCAGCAGCGAACGGACGACGCCGGGTCAGCCCCAGCATTTT
d_gene: TRBD2; v_gene: TRBV5-6; j_gene: TRBJ2-2; abundance: .; CDR3aa: CASRGRTSGRLGTGELFF; CDR3nt: TGTGCCAGCAGGGGAAGGACTAGCGGGAGATTAGGCACCGGGGAGCTGTTTTTT
d_gene: .; v_gene: TRBV6-6; j_gene: TRBJ2-5; abundance: .; CDR3aa: CASRRQSQETQYF; CDR3nt: TGTGCCAGCAGAAGACAGAGCCAAGAGACCCAGTACTTC
d_gene: TRBD2; v_gene: TRBV6-6; j_gene: TRBJ2-5; abundance: once; CDR3aa: CASSTQRGLYQETQYF; CDR3nt: TGTGCCAGCAGTACCCAGCGGGGGCTGTACCAAGAGACCCAGTACTTC
d_gene: TRBD1; v_gene: TRBV5-1; j_gene: TRBJ2-7; abundance: .; CDR3aa: CASSTAGTGTYEQYF; CDR3nt: TGCGCCAGCAGCACGGCCGGGACAGGGACCTACGAGCAGTACTTC
d_gene: TRBD2; v_gene: TRBV27; j_gene: TRBJ2-3; abundance: once; CDR3aa: CASSPRTSGTLRGDTQYF; CDR3nt: TGTGCCAGCAGTCCCCGGACTAGCGGGACCTTGAGAGGGGATACGCAGTATTTT
d_gene: .; v_gene: TRBV28; j_gene: TRBJ2-7; abundance: .; CDR3aa: CASSFPGALYEQYF; CDR3nt: TGTGCCAGCAGTTTTCCCGGAGCCCTATACGAGCAGTACTTC
d_gene: .; v_gene: TRBV18; j_gene: TRBJ1-6; abundance: .; CDR3aa: CASSPWGQLNSPLHF; CDR3nt: TGTGCCAGCTCACCGTGGGGGCAGCTAAATTCACCCCTCCACTTT
d_gene: TRBD2; v_gene: TRBV12-5; j_gene: TRBJ2-2; abundance: .; CDR3aa: CASGIRLAGDVHTGELFF; CDR3nt: TGTGCTAGTGGTATTCGACTAGCGGGAGACGTACACACCGGGGAGCTGTTTTTT
d_gene: .; v_gene: TRBV9; j_gene: TRBJ2-7; abundance: once; CDR3aa: CASSARDNPFYEQYF; CDR3nt: TGTGCCAGCAGCGCGCGGGACAACCCCTTCTACGAGCAGTACTTC
d_gene: .; v_gene: TRBV5-6; j_gene: TRBJ1-6; abundance: .; CDR3aa: CASSSSPAGAYNSPLHF; CDR3nt: TGTGCCAGCAGCTCCTCCCCGGCAGGCGCCTATAATTCACCCCTCCACTTT
d_gene: .; v_gene: TRBV11-2; j_gene: TRBJ1-1; abundance: .; CDR3aa: CASSLDGGSTEAFF; CDR3nt: TGTGCCAGCAGCTTAGATGGGGGTAGCACTGAAGCTTTCTTT
d_gene: .; v_gene: TRBV4-3; j_gene: TRBJ2-7; abundance: .; CDR3aa: CASSLEAGALYEQYF; CDR3nt: TGCGCCAGCAGCCTTGAGGCTGGGGCTCTCTACGAGCAGTACTTC